What follows are 20 T cell receptor beta chains derived from one specimen sequenced in a study of blood T cells in healthy people across ages. The second PCR ran roughly 6 to 11 cycles with a sample-barcoded 5' primer and J-beta primers. TCRdb recomputed calls from the 5' RACE reads with MiXCR, one row per CDR3 protein. The sample lists 500,000 to 700,000 distinct CDR3 sequences, roughly 30% seen once, with around 14% in the top ten. Sequencing was performed on blood. These receptors all come from a woman of 80 years or more in good health.

A remark on this clonotype: With a much larger clone just one base away, this may be a read error. The V call is TRBV7-3, the J call TRBJ2-5, with TRBD2 matching over 9 bases. The CDR3 extends over 16 amino acids. V lost 5 bases, J lost 11 bases, and 18 bases stayed unmatched. Germline values: CDR1 SGHTA, CDR2 FQGTGA. CDR3 region: CASSLQMAAGGHEQYF. CDR3 sequence (DNA): TGTGCCAGCAGCCTCCAGATGGCCGCGGGGGGGCATGAGCAGTACTTC.

This clonotype was recorded many times. The gene calls are TRBV7-6 and TRBJ1-2; D uncertain. This CDR3 has 15 residues. Germline V gene sequence: CDR1 SGHVS, CDR2 FNYEAQ. The germline V and J ends were trimmed by 5 bases and 1 base, with 14 bases remaining between them. For the CDR3, the DNA is TGTGCCAGCAGCCCGACGACCGCGATTAACTATGGCTACACCTTC. This encodes CASSPTTAINYGYTF.

V and J are TRBV7-2 and TRBJ1-1, with D possibly TRBD1 on 5 matching bases. The CDR3 is 15 residues long. In germline, CDR1 is SGHTA, CDR2 FQGNSA. V was trimmed by 5 bases and J by 1 base, leaving 14 bases between them. The CDR3 region has the DNA TGTGCCAGCAGCCCTCGAGCAGGGCAGAACACTGAAGCTTTCTTT. Its protein is CASSPRAGQNTEAFF.

The V call is TRBV4-1, the J call TRBJ1-2; the D is unclear. The CDR3 spans 18 residues. The V end lost 0 bases, the J end lost 0 bases, and 17 bases lay between the germline ends. CDR1 is MGHRA, CDR2 YSYEKL, per germline. Written as DNA, the CDR3 is TGCGCCAGCAGCCAAGAAGGTCCAAAACTCGGACCTAACTATGGCTACACCTTC. Encoded protein: CASSQEGPKLGPNYGYTF.

In its sample, this clonotype was seen many times. The V call is TRBV12-3 or TRBV12-4, the J call TRBJ1-5; D gene uncertain. CDR3 length: 13 residues. V lost 6 bases and J 0 bases, leaving 6 bases between the germline ends. For the CDR3, the DNA is TGTGCCAGCAGCAAGGGTAGCAATCAGCCCCAGCATTTT. The encoded protein is CASSKGSNQPQHF.

This clonotype was seen repeatedly, ten times or more. The CDR3 nucleotides read TGCGCCAGCAGCCGTACAGGGGGTACATCCCTCGAGCAGTACTTC. Its protein product is CASSRTGGTSLEQYF. The chain employs TRBV4-1 and TRBJ2-7, with TRBD1 identical over 8 bases. The J segment lost 6 bases and the V segment lost 4 bases, leaving 11 bases of the junction unmatched. In germline, CDR1 is MGHRA, CDR2 YSYEKL. The CDR3 consists of 15 residues.

This clonotype was found many times. This chain joins TRBV20-1 and TRBJ2-1; a possible D gene is TRBD1 (5 bases). Germline V lookup: CDR1 DFQATT, CDR2 SNEGSKA (reference sequence). With 6 bases removed from V and 1 base from J, the gap between germline ends came to 16 bases. The CDR3 is 15 residues long. The CDR3 nucleotides are TGCAGTGCGGGGCGAGAAGGTCTGTCCTACAATGAGCAGTTCTTC. Its protein product is CSAGREGLSYNEQFF.

This clonotype was found many times. This sequence joins TRBV7-2 and TRBJ2-5; 9 positions agree with TRBD2. The J segment lost 5 bases and the V segment lost 5 bases, leaving 6 bases of the junction unmatched. This CDR3 has 14 amino acids. Germline V gene sequence: CDR1 SGHTA, CDR2 FQGNSA. CDR3 loop: CASSKRGAGETQYF. The CDR3 region has the DNA TGTGCCAGCAGCAAGCGGGGGGCCGGGGAGACCCAGTACTTC. Full variable domain (rest looked up from reference TRBV7-2 and TRBJ2-5): GAGVSQSPSNKVTEKGKDVELRCDPISGHTALYWYRQSLGQGLEFLIYFQGNSAPDKSGLPSDRFSAERTGGSVSTLTIQRTQQEDSAVYLCASSKRGAGETQYFGPGTRLLVL.

The V and J genes are TRBV10-3 and TRBJ2-1, with 11 bases aligning to TRBD1. The V segment lost 10 bases and the J segment 4 bases; nucleotides outside the gene matches: 12. Germline CDR1 reads ENHRY; CDR2 reads SYGVKD. This CDR3 comprises 16 residues. The CDR3 sequence: CASSTIGTGGYNEQFF. CDR3 sequence (DNA): TGTGCCAGCAGCACCATCGGGACAGGGGGGTACAATGAGCAGTTCTTC.

This clonotype was observed many times. The chain couples TRBV7-2 to TRBJ2-6; D is perhaps TRBD2 (7 bases). Germline assignment: CDR1 SGHTA and CDR2 FQGNSA. This CDR3 has 16 residues. Trimming took off 3 bases at V and 0 bases at J, with 9 bases between the two ends. The CDR3 loop reads CASSFRGASGANVLTF. The DNA for the CDR3 is TGTGCCAGCAGCTTTCGGGGGGCCTCTGGGGCCAACGTCCTGACTTTC. Using reference TRBV7-2 and TRBJ2-6 for the parts outside the CDR3, the full variable domain is GAGVSQSPSNKVTEKGKDVELRCDPISGHTALYWYRQSLGQGLEFLIYFQGNSAPDKSGLPSDRFSAERTGGSVSTLTIQRTQQEDSAVYLCASSFRGASGANVLTFGAGSRLTVL.

As regards this clonotype: A read error may explain this, as a much larger clone is one base away. The chain has TRBV7-9 and TRBJ1-1, with D maybe TRBD1 (5 bases). The germline CDR1 and CDR2 sequences are SEHNR and FQNEAQ (reference sequence). Trimming shortened V by 5 bases and J by 6 bases, and 19 bases separated the two germline ends. The CDR3 extends over 15 amino acids. In DNA form, the CDR3 reads TGTGCCAGCAGCGGGGTTGGGGGAGCTGGCCCTGAAGCTTTCTTT. As protein: CASSGVGGAGPEAFF.

In the case of this clonotype: This clone may be a read error of a much larger clone one base away. CDR3 nucleotide sequence: TGTGTCAGCACACCTGTAACAGGAGGGGAGCAGTTCTTC. Its translation: CVSTPVTGGEQFF. The chain employs TRBV2 and TRBJ2-1, with D possibly TRBD2 on 6 matching bases. Germline V lookup: CDR1 SNHLY, CDR2 FYNNEI. The CDR3 spans 13 residues.

This clonotype was counted ten times or more. The rearrangement joins TRBV5-1 to TRBJ2-3; D not certain. V shed 4 bases and J shed 3 bases, with 15 bases lying between them. Germline-derived CDR1 and CDR2 are SGHRS and YFSETQ. CDR3 length: 15 amino acids. The CDR3 coding sequence is TGCGCCAGCAGCAGTTGGGCCTTGGGGACAGATACGCAGTATTTT. It is translated as CASSSWALGTDTQYF. Variable domain in full (rest from reference TRBV5-1 and TRBJ2-3): KAGVTQTPRYLIKTRGQQVTLSCSPISGHRSVSWYQQTPGQGLQFLFEYFSETQRNKGNFPGRFSGRQFSNSRSEMNVSTLELGDSALYLCASSSWALGTDTQYFGPGTRLTVL.

This clonotype was detected ten times or more. The chain uses TRBV9 and TRBJ2-5, with TRBD2 identical over 11 bases. CDR3 size: 14 residues. The germline V gene encodes CDR1 SGDLS and CDR2 YYNGEE. The V gene end was trimmed by 4 bases and the J gene end by 5 bases; junction bases not matched to a gene: 4. CDR3 residues: CASSMRTSGETQYF. The CDR3 region has the DNA TGTGCCAGCAGCATGCGGACTAGCGGGGAGACCCAGTACTTC.

This clonotype was picked up many times. V is TRBV20-1 and J is TRBJ2-5, with D perhaps assigned TRBD1 or TRBD2 (5 bases each). Trimming removed 5 bases at V and 4 bases at J, with 8 bases between. Germline V gene lookup returns CDR1 DFQATT and CDR2 SNEGSKA (reference sequence). The CDR3 covers 11 residues. CDR3 DNA: TGCAGTGCTGGGACGCGAGAGACCCAGTACTTC. This translates into CSAGTRETQYF.

Ten or more counts support this clonotype. The chain couples TRBV21-1 to TRBJ2-7; TRBD2 is the table's D call, not checked against the DNA. TRBV21-1 is a known pseudogene. There are 14 residues in the CDR3. CDR3 in amino acids: CASSRRVSVYEQYF. The CDR3 DNA reads TGTGCCAGCAGCAGGAGGGTTTCGGTCTACGAGCAGTACTTC.

As for this clonotype: This may stem from a read error, because a much larger clone lies one nucleotide away. The chain joins TRBV12-3 or TRBV12-4 to TRBJ2-7; D is unresolved. Gene TRBJ2-5 matches the end of the DNA better, so the J call may be wrong. The CDR3 has 13 amino acids. The CDR3 loop reads CASGFFAKETQYF. CDR3 sequence (DNA): TGTGCCAGCGGTTTCTTTGCTAAAGAGACCCAGTACTTC.

This clonotype has ten or more counts. The chain recombines TRBV11-3 with TRBJ2-4; D not certain. V shed 0 bases and J shed 2 bases, with 8 bases lying between them. The CDR3 consists of 15 residues. Germline V gene lookup returns CDR1 SGHNT and CDR2 YENEEA. The CDR3 DNA is TGTGCCAGCAGCTTAGATGCGCGAACCAAAAACATTCAGTACTTC. This translates into CASSLDARTKNIQYF.

On this clonotype itself: A much larger clone lies a single base off, so this may be a read error. The chain joins TRBV7-2 to TRBJ2-7, with D perhaps matching TRBD1 (6 bases). The DNA end is a closer match to TRBJ2-5, so the J assignment may be wrong. The CDR3 consists of 17 residues. The germline V gene has CDR1 SGHTA and CDR2 FQGNSA. DNA of the CDR3: TGTGCCAGCAGCTCGGGACGAGGGGGTTCCTGGCGAGAGACCCAGTACTTC. Encoded protein: CASSSGRGGSWRETQYF.

This clonotype was seen a few times. The CDR3 bases are TGTGCCAGCAGTGCCCCGGGGTCCAATCAGCCCCAGCATTTT. This translates into CASSAPGSNQPQHF. The rearrangement links TRBV2 to TRBJ1-5; D is unresolved. The germline V and J ends were trimmed by 4 bases and 3 bases, with 10 bases remaining between them. Looked up from germline, CDR1 is SNHLY and CDR2 is FYNNEI. The CDR3 totals 14 residues.